This entry lists 6 T cell receptor beta chains sequenced from one sample in a study of T-cell memory formation after mild COVID-19. TCRdb re-derived calls from the 5' RACE reads in MiXCR, one entry per CDR3 protein. In the table there are around 400,000 distinct CDR3 sequences, about 24% of which are singletons. The material sequenced was PBMCs or a T cell subset sorted from them (not recorded which). The source is an adult woman who had mild COVID-19 (a few samples of this study predate the infection). Cell type and time point are not known.

This clonotype was seen a handful of times. The V call is TRBV4-2, the J call TRBJ2-7; D perhaps matches TRBD2 (6 bases). The CDR3 runs 15 residues. V gave up 0 bases and J gave up 1 base, with 10 bases separating them. CDR1 LGHNA and CDR2 YNFKEQ come from the germline V gene. The CDR3 here is CASSQETGESYEQYF. CDR3 nucleotide sequence: TGTGCCAGCAGCCAAGAGACGGGAGAATCCTACGAGCAGTACTTC.

The V gene is TRBV20-1, the J gene TRBJ1-1; D ambiguous. The CDR3 extends over 12 amino acids. V lost 2 bases and J 4 bases, leaving 8 bases between the germline ends. Per germline, CDR1 DFQATT and CDR2 SNEGSKA (reference sequence). The CDR3 coding sequence is TGCAGTGCTAGATGGTCGAGCACTGAAGCTTTCTTT. Its translation: CSARWSSTEAFF.

The rearrangement uses TRBV20-1 and TRBJ1-1; a possible D gene is TRBD1 (5 bases). The CDR3 runs to 13 residues. Germline V lookup: CDR1 DFQATT, CDR2 SNEGSKA (reference sequence). The V end was cut by 0 bases, the J end by 6 bases, with 11 bases between. This CDR3 reads CSAREGGLSEAFF. CDR3 DNA: TGCAGTGCTAGAGAGGGGGGATTGTCTGAAGCTTTCTTT.

The rearrangement links TRBV4-1 to TRBJ2-1, with 12 bases matching TRBD2. Germline V CDR1 and CDR2: MGHRA, YSYEKL. The CDR3 is 15 residues long. V lost 2 bases, J lost 10 bases, and 6 bases stayed unmatched. The CDR3 nucleotides read TGCGCCAGCAGCCAACCCTGGACTAGCGGGGAAGAGCAGTTCTTC. Protein sequence: CASSQPWTSGEEQFF.

About this clonotype itself: A junction boundary mismatches the germline segment, possibly from a read error. The chain links TRBV3-1 to TRBJ2-1, with D unresolved. The CDR3 runs to 12 residues. Germline lookup yields CDR1 LGHDT and CDR2 YNNKEL (reference sequence). CDR3 region: CASSPLGVEQLF. CDR3 in DNA: TGTGCCAGCAGCCCTTTAGGCGTTGAGCAGTTATTC.

This clonotype was seen more than once but under ten times. The DNA of the CDR3 is TGTGCCACCAGCAGAGCCCGAGATACGCAGTATTTT. Its protein product is CATSRARDTQYF. The rearrangement joins TRBV15 to TRBJ2-3, with D hard to call. The CDR3 runs 12 residues. V shed 1 base and J shed 5 bases, with 4 bases lying between them. From germline, CDR1 is LNHNV and CDR2 YYDKDF (reference sequence).